This T cell receptor beta chain was sequenced for a study of a mutant IDH1 vaccine in newly diagnosed glioma (dated by TCRdb to the early 2020s). Background on the whole study: Across visits V03 through V10, patients got a total of eight vaccinations, given in weeks 1, 3, 5, 7, 11, 15, 19 and 23. Vaccination was initiated 4-6 weeks after radiotherapy alone, or concurrently with temozolomide cycles in the chemotherapy-containing groups. Of the approximately 35 treated patients, about 60% were male and approximately 38% were female, and the mean age was 40.4 years. Prior to enrollment, standard therapy consisting of radiotherapy alone, temozolomide alone, or radiochemotherapy with temozolomide had been administered to patients, with the combination being received by most patients. Six visits were used for peripheral blood collection: V03 (baseline), V05, V07, V10, V12 and V13. Longitudinal TCRB deep sequencing was performed for roughly 25 treated patients wherever samples were available for exploratory analyses. What the work shows at the level of the full study, not this receptor alone: Availability determined which PBMC samples were chosen for TCRB deep sequencing. The authors noted that analyses of patient blood samples could not be reproduced because of sample limitations. Immune responses induced by the vaccine were seen in approximately 93% of patients across multiple MHC alleles. Changes in the top peripheral T cell clonotypes picked up by TCRB sequencing did not appear to be linked to pseudoprogression.

About this clone itself: Its antigen remains unidentified. One base away there is no much larger clone; base qualities are not given.

Preparation of the library involved the immunoSEQ multiplex PCR assay. Rearranged TCR beta chain sequences were amplified with the hsTCRB Kit following the manufacturer's protocol. TCRB libraries were sequenced on an Illumina MiSeq. The paper's data handling went like this. Demultiplexing, trimming and gene mapping were performed with the kit vendor's proprietary platform. TCRdb retrieved this table from immuneACCESS and kept in-frame rearrangements only. Not all clones are present; in checked studies, unresolved V genes account for under half, and no reason is known for the remainder. V, J and clone size are those of that table, while D and trimming were read from the DNA. The sample yields approximately 24,000 clones; around 82% were counted once. The top ten clonotypes cover around 8.2% of the sample. CDR1 SGHNT and CDR2 YENEEA are derived from the germline V gene. The CDR3 spans 15 residues, from the cysteine through the phenylalanine. Here the CDR3 DNA is all that survives: 45 bases in frame from base 1. Trimming at the junction amounts to 6 bases on V and 0 bases on J, and the germline ends lie 13 bases apart.

This specimen's time point label, per the study, means: week 11, during vaccination. Every vaccine dose consisted of 300 ug of a 20-mer mutant IDH1 peptide in Montanide, administered subcutaneously together with topical imiquimod. All donors had newly diagnosed IDH1-mutant astrocytomas of WHO grade 3 or 4 that showed loss of nuclear ATRX. The samples were drawn from NOA16, a multicentre, single-arm, open-label phase I trial in Germany that tested a mutant IDH1 peptide vaccine in humans for the first time. The DNeasy Blood and Tissue Kit was used to extract genomic DNA from EDTA blood for TCRB sequencing.

Rearrangement joined TRBV11-3 to TRBJ2-3, and perhaps TRBD2 as D gene, on 6 matching bases. The specimen was PBMCs, collected from a glioma patient whose treatment included an IDH1 peptide vaccine. This TCR was sampled from a woman aged 18 to 35 with glioma. CDR3 loop: CASSPLALSTDTQYF. The sequenced DNA is TGTGCCAGCAGTCCCCTAGCGCTAAGCACAGATACGCAGTATTTT.